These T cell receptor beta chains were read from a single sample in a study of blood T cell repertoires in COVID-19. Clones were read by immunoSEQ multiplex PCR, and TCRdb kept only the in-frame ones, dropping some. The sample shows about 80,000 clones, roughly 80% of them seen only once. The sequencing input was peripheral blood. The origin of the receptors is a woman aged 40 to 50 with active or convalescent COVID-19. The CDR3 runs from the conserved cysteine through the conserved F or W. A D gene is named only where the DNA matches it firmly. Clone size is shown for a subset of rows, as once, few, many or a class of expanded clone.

CASSVTDTANYGYTF | TGTGCCAGCAGCGTCACGGACACTGCTAACTATGGCTACACCTTC | - | TRBV9 | - | TRBJ1-2
CASSQETRAEGSPLHF | TGCGCCAGCAGCCAAGAGACAAGAGCAGAGGGTTCACCCCTCCACTTT | - | TRBV4-3 | - | TRBJ1-6
CASSSTGEDGYTF | TGTGCCAGCAGCTCTACAGGGGAGGACGGCTACACCTTC | TRBD1 | TRBV6-2/TRBV6-3 | - | TRBJ1-2
CATSDNRGLGGYTF | TGTGCCACCAGTGATAACCGGGGTCTTGGCGGCTACACCTTC | - | TRBV24-1 | - | TRBJ1-2
CASSTRDRGGTEAFF | TGCGCCAGCAGCACTAGGGACAGGGGAGGCACTGAAGCTTTCTTT | TRBD1 | TRBV4-1 | - | TRBJ1-1
CASRYGEKETQYF | TGCGCCAGCAGGTACGGGGAAAAAGAGACCCAGTACTTC | - | TRBV5-1 | - | TRBJ2-5
CASSFFAGVQTQYF | TGTGCCAGCAGTTTCTTCGCGGGAGTGCAGACCCAGTACTTC | TRBD2 | TRBV28 | - | TRBJ2-5
CATSRGGEEETQYF | TGTGCCACCAGCAGGGGGGGGGAGGAGGAGACCCAGTACTTC | TRBD2 | TRBV15 | - | TRBJ2-5
CASSQEPGQGRLRYF | TGCGCCAGCAGCCAAGAGCCGGGACAGGGCCGTTTGAGGTACTTC | TRBD1 | TRBV4-1 | - | TRBJ2-7
CASSPTGGRLAGAGDTQYF | TGTGCCAGCAGCCCGACCGGTGGTCGACTAGCGGGAGCCGGAGATACGCAGTATTTT | TRBD2 | TRBV7-2 | - | TRBJ2-3
CASSRDRGQETQYF | TGTGCCAGCAGCCGGGACAGGGGCCAAGAGACCCAGTACTTC | TRBD1 | TRBV7-6 | few | TRBJ2-5
CASSFAGTGEQYF | TGTGCCAGCAGCTTTGCCGGGACAGGCGAGCAGTACTTC | TRBD1 | TRBV7-9 | few | TRBJ2-7
CASSQWGDWAFF | TGTGCCAGCAGCCAATGGGGGGATTGGGCTTTCTTT | - | TRBV4-2 | - | TRBJ1-1
CASSYSLGLATEAFF | TGTGCCAGCAGTTACTCGTTGGGCCTTGCCACTGAAGCTTTCTTT | - | TRBV6-5 | - | TRBJ1-1
CASSLEWWLASGEQYF | TGTGCCAGCAGCTTGGAGTGGTGGCTAGCTTCGGGCGAGCAGTACTTC | - | TRBV5-8 | - | TRBJ2-7
CASSPQAASSTDTQYF | TGTGCCAGCAGCCCTCAAGCGGCCTCTAGCACAGATACGCAGTATTTT | - | TRBV7-3 | - | TRBJ2-3
CASSYPWTVEAFF | TGTGCCAGCAGTTACCCCTGGACAGTCGAAGCTTTCTTT | - | TRBV6-2/TRBV6-3 | many | TRBJ1-1
CAINRGLTGELFF | TGTGCCATCAACAGGGGTCTGACCGGGGAGCTGTTTTTT | TRBD1 | TRBV10-3 | few | TRBJ2-2
CASSIIGQETVHTF | TGTGCCAGTAGTATCATCGGCCAGGAAACTGTCCACACCTTC | - | TRBV19 | - | TRBJ1-2
CASTPGQMNTEAFF | TGTGCCAGCACCCCGGGACAGATGAACACTGAAGCTTTCTTT | TRBD1 | TRBV27 | - | TRBJ1-1
CASSFASSYEQYF | TGTGCCAGCAGTTTTGCCAGCTCCTACGAGCAGTACTTC | - | TRBV12-3/TRBV12-4 | - | TRBJ2-7
CASSTRRQGNQPQHF | TGTGCCAGCAGCACTCGCAGGCAGGGGAATCAGCCCCAGCATTTT | - | TRBV21-1 | - | TRBJ1-5
CATQVSYEQYF | TGTGCCACCCAGGTCTCCTACGAGCAGTACTTC | - | TRBV6-5 | once | TRBJ2-7
CASSQGEGDRETQYF | TGTGCCAGCAGCCAAGGGGAGGGTGATCGAGAGACCCAGTACTTC | TRBD2 | TRBV3-1/TRBV3-2 | - | TRBJ2-5
CAWSVGTGWLYGYTF | TGTGCCTGGAGTGTAGGGACAGGGTGGTTGTATGGCTACACCTTC | TRBD1 | TRBV30 | - | TRBJ1-2
CASSPDIYGYTF | TGTGCCAGCAGCCCGGACATTTATGGCTACACCTTC | - | TRBV7-8 | - | TRBJ1-2
CASSQDDGQGGEQFF | TGTGCCAGCAGCCAAGATGATGGACAGGGAGGTGAGCAGTTCTTC | TRBD1 | TRBV3-1/TRBV3-2 | - | TRBJ2-1
CASARDRGYEQYF | TGTGCCAGTGCCCGGGACAGGGGTTACGAGCAGTACTTC | TRBD1 | TRBV6-5 | - | TRBJ2-7
CASSAGGGETQYF | TGTGCCAGCAGCGCGGGAGGGGGAGAGACCCAGTACTTC | TRBD2 | TRBV6-6 | - | TRBJ2-5
CASSVQQGNTEAFF | TGTGCCAGCAGCGTACAACAGGGAAACACTGAAGCTTTCTTT | - | TRBV11-2 | - | TRBJ1-1
CASRADRVTGELFF | TGTGCCAGCAGAGCTGACAGGGTTACCGGGGAGCTGTTTTTT | TRBD1 | TRBV6-5 | - | TRBJ2-2
CASKVGTADEKLFF | TGCGCCAGCAAAGTAGGGACAGCGGATGAAAAACTGTTTTTT | TRBD1 | TRBV5-1 | once | TRBJ1-4
CASSYSLTGGPYPSYEQYF | TGTGCCAGCAGTTATAGTTTAACGGGAGGCCCTTACCCTTCCTACGAGCAGTACTTC | TRBD2 | TRBV6-2/TRBV6-3 | - | TRBJ2-7
CASSLAGGNIGTDTQYF | TGCGCCAGCAGCCTAGCGGGGGGGAATATAGGGACAGATACGCAGTATTTT | TRBD2 | TRBV10-2 | - | TRBJ2-3
CASSYGLAAGGEQFF | TGCGCCAGCAGTTACGGACTAGCGGCGGGAGGTGAGCAGTTCTTC | TRBD2 | TRBV5-1 | - | TRBJ2-1
CASSQQSAYEQYF | TGTGCCAGCAGCCAACAGAGCGCCTACGAGCAGTACTTC | - | TRBV4-2 | once | TRBJ2-7
CASSEATLTEAFF | TGTGCCAGCTCAGAGGCGACCCTCACTGAAGCTTTCTTT | - | TRBV18 | - | TRBJ1-1
CASSYDSVSYNEQFF | TGTGCCAGCAGTTACGACTCGGTTTCCTACAATGAGCAGTTCTTC | - | TRBV27 | - | TRBJ2-1
CASSWGTGVNTGELFF | TGTGCCAGCAGCTGGGGGACAGGAGTGAACACCGGGGAGCTGTTTTTT | TRBD1 | TRBV5-5 | - | TRBJ2-2
CASSPPWGSGYGTDTQYF | TGTGCCAGCAGCCCCCCATGGGGTAGCGGCTATGGCACAGATACGCAGTATTTT | - | TRBV28 | - | TRBJ2-3
CASTKADRAEAFF | TGTGCCAGCACCAAAGCCGACAGGGCTGAAGCTTTCTTT | TRBD1 | TRBV6-5 | - | TRBJ1-1
CASSSFKTGGYYYGYTF | TGTGCCAGCAGCTCATTCAAAACAGGGGGCTACTACTATGGCTACACCTTC | TRBD1 | TRBV7-9 | - | TRBJ1-2
CASSWGDRGYEQYF | TGTGCCAGCAGTTGGGGGGACAGGGGCTACGAGCAGTACTTC | TRBD1 | TRBV27 | - | TRBJ2-7
CASSLFRTSTDTQYF | TGTGCCAGCAGTTTATTTCGGACTAGCACAGATACGCAGTATTTT | - | TRBV27 | once | TRBJ2-3
CASSLATLAGLAVNEQFF | TGTGCCAGCAGCTTAGCTACCTTAGCAGGCCTAGCGGTCAATGAGCAGTTCTTC | TRBD2 | TRBV7-8 | - | TRBJ2-1
CASSPGLFTNYGYTF | TGTGCCAGCAGCCCCGGACTGTTTACTAACTATGGCTACACCTTC | - | TRBV5-6 | once | TRBJ1-2
CASRDRDRYNSPLHF | TGCGCCAGCAGGGACCGGGACAGATATAATTCACCCCTCCACTTT | TRBD1 | TRBV4-1 | many | TRBJ1-6
CSARRQYEAFF | TGCAGTGCTAGACGACAGTATGAAGCTTTCTTT | - | TRBV20-1 | - | TRBJ1-1
CAIGPSGSSYNEQFF | TGTGCCATCGGTCCTAGCGGGAGCTCCTACAATGAGCAGTTCTTC | TRBD2 | TRBV10-3 | - | TRBJ2-1